Each of the 26 T cell receptor beta chains below was sequenced from the same sample in a study of cytomegalovirus exposure and HLA in healthy donors. Primers: 60 Vbeta forward and 13 Jbeta reverse. TCRdb's table, derived via immunoSEQ multiplex PCR, lists solely in-frame clones and lacks some. The sample lists under 150,000 clones; just under 85% were seen once. Sequenced material: PBMCs. These receptors were collected from a boy aged 2 to 10 in good health and CMV-seronegative.

The gene calls are TRBV16 and TRBJ1-1; TRBD1 is a possible D gene (6 bases). V lost 6 bases to trimming and J lost 4 bases, with 18 bases between them. CDR3 length equals 15 residues. Germline V CDR1 and CDR2: KGHSY, FQNENV. The DNA for the CDR3 is TGTGCCAGCAGACCGAATACAGGGAAATTCACTGAAGCTTTCTTT. Translated: CASRPNTGKFTEAFF.

The CDR3 spells CASSEPLGLAEETQYF. The DNA of the CDR3 is TGTGCCAGCAGCGAACCCCTGGGACTAGCGGAAGAGACCCAGTACTTC. The chain links TRBV9 to TRBJ2-5, with 11 bases that match TRBD2. CDR1 is SGDLS, CDR2 YYNGEE, per germline. This CDR3 has 16 amino acids. The J segment lost 3 bases and the V segment lost 3 bases, leaving 7 bases of the junction unmatched.

This chain connects TRBV15 to TRBJ2-1; 7 bases align to TRBD2. Germline V gene sequence: CDR1 LNHNV, CDR2 YYDKDF (reference sequence). V shed 5 bases and J 2 bases; nucleotides not matched to a gene: 21. This CDR3 has 20 residues. Here the CDR3 DNA reads TGTGCCACCAGCTCTGGGGGGGACTCGGGGAGTTTAGAACCCTACAATGAGCAGTTCTTC. Translating it yields CATSSGGDSGSLEPYNEQFF. Supplemented by reference TRBV15 and TRBJ2-1, the full variable domain reads DAMVIQNPRYQVTQFGKPVTLSCSQTLNHNVMYWYQQKSSQAPKLLFHYYDKDFNNEADTPDNFQSRRPNTSFCFLDIRSPGLGDTAMYLCATSSGGDSGSLEPYNEQFFGPGTRLTVL.

The chain combines TRBV6-4 with TRBJ1-6; 8 positions match TRBD1. Trimming took 3 bases from V and 9 from J; bases not matched to a gene: 4. Per germline, CDR1 MRHNA and CDR2 SNTAGT. The CDR3 totals 14 residues. In nucleotides, the CDR3 is TGTGCCAGCAGTGAAGGACAGGGTGGTTCACCCCTCCACTTT. It codes for CASSEGQGGSPLHF.

This clone appeared once. The rearrangement joins TRBV19 to TRBJ2-7, with 11 bases lining up with TRBD1. Germline V CDR1 and CDR2: LNHDA, SQIVND (reference sequence). Unmatched junction bases numbered 3, after V lost 4 bases and J lost 4 bases. The CDR3 length is 14 residues. CDR3 loop: CASSKGTGGYEQYF. The CDR3 DNA follows: TGTGCCAGTAGTAAGGGGACAGGGGGTTACGAGCAGTACTTC.

The chain links TRBV6-1 to TRBJ1-5; D perhaps matches TRBD1 (6 bases). CDR3 length equals 16 residues. Trimming removed 2 bases at V and 1 base at J, with 12 bases between. Germline V lookup: CDR1 MNHNS, CDR2 SASEGT. CDR3 in DNA: TGTGCCAGCAGTGAATTGAGGGGGAACAGCAATCAGCCCCAGCATTTT. This gives the protein CASSELRGNSNQPQHF.

V is TRBV5-1 and J is TRBJ1-2, with unresolved D. CDR3 length equals 14 residues. The V end lost 0 bases, the J end lost 0 bases, and 6 bases lay between the germline ends. Germline assignment: CDR1 SGHRS and CDR2 YFSETQ. The DNA of the CDR3 is TGCGCCAGCAGCTTGGACTCTTCTAACTATGGCTACACCTTC. Translation: CASSLDSSNYGYTF.

The genes are TRBV29-1 and TRBJ1-2, with no clear D. The V gene's germline CDR1 is SQVTM and CDR2 ANQGSEA. CDR3 length: 13 residues. Trimming cost V 7 bases and J 0 bases, with 12 bases left between them. CDR3 sequence reads: CSGGDRPNYGYTF. The CDR3 DNA is TGCAGCGGAGGAGACCGCCCTAACTATGGCTACACCTTC.

J is TRBJ2-1 and V is TRBV27; possibly TRBD1 for D (5 bases). Germline values: CDR1 MNHEY, CDR2 SMNVEV (reference sequence). The CDR3 loop spans 15 amino acids. V was clipped by 3 bases and J by 6 bases, with 15 bases between them. Written as DNA, the CDR3 is TGTGCCAGCAGTTTGGGGCACGGTCGGCCCAATGAGCAGTTCTTC. As protein: CASSLGHGRPNEQFF.

This rearrangement joins TRBV15 to TRBJ2-3, with 10 bases that match TRBD1. From germline, CDR1 is LNHNV and CDR2 YYDKDF (reference sequence). V shed 3 bases and J 0 bases; nucleotides not matched to a gene: 3. The CDR3 runs to 16 residues. The CDR3 protein is CATSSGTGASTDTQYF. CDR3 nucleotide sequence: TGTGCCACCAGCAGTGGGACAGGGGCTAGCACAGATACGCAGTATTTT. Full variable domain (outside the CDR3, taken from reference TRBV15 and TRBJ2-3): DAMVIQNPRYQVTQFGKPVTLSCSQTLNHNVMYWYQQKSSQAPKLLFHYYDKDFNNEADTPDNFQSRRPNTSFCFLDIRSPGLGDTAMYLCATSSGTGASTDTQYFGPGTRLTVL.

The table lists this clone with a few counts. The gene calls are TRBV27 and TRBJ1-1; a weak D match, TRBD1 (5 bases). The CDR3 has 15 amino acids. V gave up 2 bases and J gave up 3 bases, with 13 bases separating them. The germline gives CDR1 MNHEY, CDR2 SMNVEV (reference sequence). The CDR3 DNA reads TGTGCCAGCAGTTTAGACGGGGGGGGGTACACTGAAGCTTTCTTT. Its translation: CASSLDGGGYTEAFF.

This chain joins TRBV25-1 and TRBJ1-6; TRBD1 might be the D (6 bases). Per germline, CDR1 MGHDK and CDR2 SYGVNS. This CDR3 is 15 amino acids long. V was shortened by 7 bases and J by 8 bases, with 18 bases between the two germline ends. CDR3 sequence reads: CASTTFRTEHSPLHF. DNA of the CDR3: TGTGCCAGCACTACCTTCCGGACAGAGCATTCACCCCTCCACTTT.

A word on this clone: At the DNA level, this CDR3 is encoded by other sequences in the same sample as well. The chain uses TRBV27 and TRBJ1-3; perhaps TRBD1 as D (5 bases). The CDR3 covers 13 residues. The germline V gene encodes CDR1 MNHEY and CDR2 SMNVEV (reference sequence). V gave up 6 bases and J gave up 4 bases, with 10 bases separating them. CDR3 amino acids: CASRTEAGNTIYF. In nucleotides, the CDR3 is TGTGCCAGCAGGACAGAAGCCGGAAACACCATATATTTT.

This chain joins TRBV7-3 and TRBJ2-2; a weak D match, TRBD2 (5 bases). Trimming took 5 bases from V and 7 from J, leaving 20 bases between them. The CDR3 has 16 amino acids. CDR1 is SGHTA and CDR2 is FQGTGA in the germline V gene. The CDR3 DNA follows: TGTGCCAGCAGCCTCCAGAGCGGCTTTTTAGTCGGGGAGCTGTTTTTT. This translates into CASSLQSGFLVGELFF.

This sequence joins TRBV7-2 and TRBJ1-1; no clear D gene. The germline V gene has CDR1 SGHTA and CDR2 FQGNSA. Trimming removed 5 bases at V and 3 bases at J, with 16 bases between. This CDR3 comprises 15 residues. The CDR3 reads CASSESLMRDTEAFF. Here the CDR3 DNA reads TGTGCCAGCAGCGAATCCCTAATGCGGGACACTGAAGCTTTCTTT. Based on the CDR3 plus reference TRBV7-2 and TRBJ1-1, the full variable domain is GAGVSQSPSNKVTEKGKDVELRCDPISGHTALYWYRQSLGQGLEFLIYFQGNSAPDKSGLPSDRFSAERTGGSVSTLTIQRTQQEDSAVYLCASSESLMRDTEAFFGQGTRLTVV.

This chain connects TRBV2 to TRBJ1-6, with a tentative D call TRBD1 (5 bases). V was trimmed by 3 bases and J by 7 bases, leaving 13 bases between them. CDR3 length equals 15 residues. Germline CDR1 is SNHLY and CDR2 is FYNNEI. CDR3 protein: CASSEGQGRNSPLHF. CDR3 bases: TGTGCCAGCAGTGAGGGGCAGGGCAGAAATTCACCCCTCCACTTT.

The genes are TRBV6-5 and TRBJ1-5; no clear D gene. There are 14 residues in the CDR3. Germline lookup yields CDR1 MNHEY and CDR2 SVGAGI. The V end was cut by 0 bases, the J end by 0 bases, with 3 bases between. This CDR3 reads CASSYSFSNQPQHF. In DNA form, the CDR3 reads TGTGCCAGCAGTTACTCCTTTAGCAATCAGCCCCAGCATTTT.

The chain is built from TRBV7-3 and TRBJ2-3; 8 positions match TRBD2. V gave up 3 bases and J gave up 4 bases; unmatched junction bases: 3. This CDR3 region has 14 residues. In germline, CDR1 is SGHTA, CDR2 FQGTGA. In DNA, the CDR3 is TGTGCCAGCAGCTTTAGCGGGGTGTCAGATACGCAGTATTTT. Translation: CASSFSGVSDTQYF.

The V gene is TRBV19, the J gene TRBJ1-1; D is undetermined. The V gene lost 6 bases and the J gene lost 8 bases, with 16 bases spanning the gap. Germline CDR1 LNHDA, CDR2 SQIVND (reference sequence). The CDR3 is made up of 13 amino acids. The DNA of the CDR3 is TGTGCCAGTAGGGCCGATCATACCATAGAAGCTTTCTTT. Translated: CASRADHTIEAFF.

For this clone: At one boundary the junction diverges from the germline segment, which might be a read error. V and J are TRBV7-9 and TRBJ1-1; 8 bases are a match to TRBD1. This CDR3 is 14 amino acids long. Germline assignment: CDR1 SEHNR and CDR2 FQNEAQ (reference sequence). The CDR3 region has the DNA TGTGCCAGCAGGTTAGACAGGGGGAACACTGAAGCTTTCTTT. Protein: CASRLDRGNTEAFF.

This clone was recorded a few times. This chain connects TRBV18 to TRBJ2-1; tentatively, D is TRBD1 (5 bases). The V gene's germline CDR1 is KGHSH and CDR2 LQKENI. V was trimmed by 3 bases and J by 9 bases, leaving 12 bases between them. This CDR3 region has 13 residues. The CDR3 protein is CASSPSTDFEQFF. The DNA for the CDR3 is TGTGCCAGCTCACCTTCGACAGACTTTGAGCAGTTCTTC.

The V and J genes are TRBV6-1 and TRBJ1-5, with 7 positions matching TRBD1. Losses at the gene ends were 2 bases for V and 0 bases for J; bases not matched to a gene: 7. The CDR3 consists of 17 residues. CDR1 is MNHNS and CDR2 is SASEGT in the germline V gene. The CDR3 nucleotides are TGTGCCAGCAGTGAACCGCTGACAGGGACTAGCAATCAGCCCCAGCATTTT. It encodes CASSEPLTGTSNQPQHF.

V gene TRBV4-2 combines with J gene TRBJ2-4, with TRBD1 matching over 7 bases. The CDR3 contains 16 residues. CDR1 LGHNA and CDR2 YNFKEQ come from the germline V gene. V trimming: 0 bases; J trimming: 5 bases; junction bases outside the gene matches: 7. The CDR3 is CASSQEEQGSQNIQYF. The DNA of the CDR3 is TGTGCCAGCAGCCAAGAAGAACAGGGGAGCCAAAACATTCAGTACTTC.

In DNA form, the CDR3 reads TGTGCCAGCAGCGTATGGGGGGGTCGGGGCTACACCTTC. Protein product: CASSVWGGRGYTF. This chain links TRBV9 with TRBJ1-2; tentatively, D is TRBD1 (5 bases). CDR1 SGDLS and CDR2 YYNGEE come from the germline V gene. The V end was cut by 1 base, the J end by 8 bases, with 12 bases between. The CDR3 totals 13 residues.

To note about this clone: The junction does not match germline at one end; this may be a read error. V and J are TRBV7-9 and TRBJ1-6; weak D call: TRBD1 (5 bases). Looked up from germline, CDR1 is SEHNR and CDR2 is FQNEAQ (reference sequence). The CDR3 runs to 15 residues. The CDR3 DNA reads as TGTTCCAGCAGCTTAGTGTCCCAGGGAATTTCACCCCTCCACTTT. Protein product: CSSSLVSQGISPLHF.

V usage is TRBV5-6 and J usage is TRBJ1-1; unclear D gene. Germline V gene sequence: CDR1 SGHDT, CDR2 YYEEEE. V lost 5 bases and J lost 0, with 11 bases in between. This CDR3 contains 14 residues. CDR3 coding DNA: TGTGCCAGCAGGCCTGGGCTTTTGAACACTGAAGCTTTCTTT. This codes for CASRPGLLNTEAFF.